The rows below give T cell receptor beta chains drawn from one sample of a study of identical twins. One entry per CDR3 protein results from TCRdb running MiXCR on the 5' RACE reads. The sample comprises approximately 1.8 million distinct CDR3 sequences, roughly 35% of which are singletons, and approximately 0.29% rests with the top ten. The sequenced sample consisted of cord blood. Every receptor here comes from a newborn girl in good health. The conserved cysteine and the conserved F or W are not part of the CDR3 here. Each record gives: CDR3 length, clone size, V gene, CDR3 protein. Rows may omit the clone size; those that give it use once, few, many or a size class.

cdr3_length: 14; clone_size: few; v_call: TRBV3-1; cdr3_aa: ASSQELGQSNEKLF
cdr3_length: 15; clone_size: few; v_call: TRBV15; cdr3_aa: ATSRDSPGLSTDTQY
cdr3_length: 11; clone_size: .; v_call: TRBV25-1; cdr3_aa: ASSSSHQETQY
cdr3_length: 13; clone_size: .; v_call: TRBV29-1; cdr3_aa: SVLLRAGPNTEAF
cdr3_length: 13; clone_size: .; v_call: TRBV7-8; cdr3_aa: ASSLSDIGYYGYT
cdr3_length: 14; clone_size: .; v_call: TRBV3-1; cdr3_aa: ASSPLAAPFTDTQY
cdr3_length: 14; clone_size: once; v_call: TRBV5-1; cdr3_aa: ASSFVALSSYNEQF
cdr3_length: 13; clone_size: few; v_call: TRBV2; cdr3_aa: ASRDFGGVNQPQH
cdr3_length: 11; clone_size: .; v_call: TRBV20-1; cdr3_aa: SARIESSYEQY
cdr3_length: 13; clone_size: few; v_call: TRBV12-3/TRBV12-4; cdr3_aa: ASSWDRGQRQPQH
cdr3_length: 14; clone_size: .; v_call: TRBV7-6; cdr3_aa: ASSFSAGEYYNEQF
cdr3_length: 13; clone_size: .; v_call: TRBV5-1; cdr3_aa: ASSFSPGGNQPQH
cdr3_length: 12; clone_size: .; v_call: TRBV20-1; cdr3_aa: SARALGRDYGYT
cdr3_length: 11; clone_size: .; v_call: TRBV28; cdr3_aa: ASSLPVQNEQY
cdr3_length: 11; clone_size: .; v_call: TRBV12-3/TRBV12-4; cdr3_aa: ASSLFQAYEQY
cdr3_length: 14; clone_size: .; v_call: TRBV7-2; cdr3_aa: ASSLSVAGGYNEQF
cdr3_length: 15; clone_size: few; v_call: TRBV7-8; cdr3_aa: ASSHGGGLAGTNEQF
cdr3_length: 12; clone_size: few; v_call: TRBV6-2/TRBV6-3; cdr3_aa: ASRRGLNSNEQF
cdr3_length: 13; clone_size: few; v_call: TRBV20-1; cdr3_aa: SASDSGSGSAEQF
cdr3_length: 10; clone_size: .; v_call: TRBV7-2; cdr3_aa: ASSVLAGGYT
cdr3_length: 14; clone_size: few; v_call: TRBV20-1; cdr3_aa: SARDRPLGLPYEQY
cdr3_length: 14; clone_size: few; v_call: TRBV4-2; cdr3_aa: ASSQEDSLLYNEQF
cdr3_length: 17; clone_size: .; v_call: TRBV7-2; cdr3_aa: ASSDGLARPFGYYNEQF
cdr3_length: 13; clone_size: .; v_call: TRBV28; cdr3_aa: ASRPQGEGNQPQH
cdr3_length: 13; clone_size: .; v_call: TRBV28; cdr3_aa: ASRHLRYSNQPQH
cdr3_length: 12; clone_size: .; v_call: TRBV6-1; cdr3_aa: ASSPTGRHYGCT
cdr3_length: 14; clone_size: .; v_call: TRBV6-6; cdr3_aa: ASSIPLAGESYEQY
cdr3_length: 11; clone_size: many; v_call: TRBV5-6; cdr3_aa: ASSLVRTYEQY
cdr3_length: 12; clone_size: few; v_call: TRBV5-1; cdr3_aa: ASRVGTAPYEQY
cdr3_length: 10; clone_size: few; v_call: TRBV29-1; cdr3_aa: SVAPYQETQY
cdr3_length: 14; clone_size: .; v_call: TRBV9; cdr3_aa: ASSVGVPRAKNIQY
cdr3_length: 12; clone_size: many; v_call: TRBV9; cdr3_aa: ASSVGQGSQPQH
cdr3_length: 12; clone_size: .; v_call: TRBV7-2; cdr3_aa: ASSLALGGEGYT
cdr3_length: 12; clone_size: many; v_call: TRBV6-6; cdr3_aa: ASIWAGVTDTQY
cdr3_length: 11; clone_size: .; v_call: TRBV10-3; cdr3_aa: AISAEGDYGYT
cdr3_length: 13; clone_size: few; v_call: TRBV3-1; cdr3_aa: ASSQGQGAYYGYT
cdr3_length: 12; clone_size: .; v_call: TRBV20-1; cdr3_aa: SARGDYVKNIQY
cdr3_length: 9; clone_size: .; v_call: TRBV20-1; cdr3_aa: SSRQLPFRT
cdr3_length: 15; clone_size: few; v_call: TRBV2; cdr3_aa: ASSEFLKRGGRETQY
cdr3_length: 13; clone_size: .; v_call: TRBV9; cdr3_aa: ASSPGQLLNQPQH
cdr3_length: 13; clone_size: .; v_call: TRBV7-2; cdr3_aa: ASSSKGQGSTEAF
cdr3_length: 11; clone_size: .; v_call: TRBV25-1; cdr3_aa: ASRQGYNEKLF
cdr3_length: 16; clone_size: .; v_call: TRBV7-9; cdr3_aa: ASSLGTGVGQGSYEQY
cdr3_length: 11; clone_size: few; v_call: TRBV6-6; cdr3_aa: ATANIRYNEQF
cdr3_length: 12; clone_size: .; v_call: TRBV29-1; cdr3_aa: SVAPRFAGVGYT
cdr3_length: 12; clone_size: few; v_call: TRBV12-3/TRBV12-4; cdr3_aa: ASRRDHANYGYT
cdr3_length: 12; clone_size: few; v_call: TRBV6-6; cdr3_aa: ASEQAGGQNEQF
cdr3_length: 12; clone_size: few; v_call: TRBV25-1; cdr3_aa: ASSEYSSQETQY
cdr3_length: 13; clone_size: once; v_call: TRBV9; cdr3_aa: ASSVGLAVGYEQY
cdr3_length: 13; clone_size: .; v_call: TRBV7-9; cdr3_aa: ASSPGTGENEKLF
cdr3_length: 10; clone_size: few; v_call: TRBV12-3/TRBV12-4; cdr3_aa: ASTPGQVEAF
cdr3_length: 13; clone_size: once; v_call: TRBV29-1; cdr3_aa: SVEDLGESTDTQY